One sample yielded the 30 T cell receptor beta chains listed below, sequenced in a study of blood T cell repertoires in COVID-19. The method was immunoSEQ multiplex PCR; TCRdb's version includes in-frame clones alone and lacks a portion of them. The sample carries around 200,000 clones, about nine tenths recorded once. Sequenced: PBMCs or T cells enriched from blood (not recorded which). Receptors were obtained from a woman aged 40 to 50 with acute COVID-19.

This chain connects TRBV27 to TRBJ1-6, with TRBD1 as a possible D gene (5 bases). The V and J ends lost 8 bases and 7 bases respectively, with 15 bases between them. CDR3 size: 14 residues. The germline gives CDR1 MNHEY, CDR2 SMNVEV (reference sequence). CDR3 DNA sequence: TGTGCCAGCGCTCTTCAGGGTTGGAATTCACCCCTCCACTTT. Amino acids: CASALQGWNSPLHF.

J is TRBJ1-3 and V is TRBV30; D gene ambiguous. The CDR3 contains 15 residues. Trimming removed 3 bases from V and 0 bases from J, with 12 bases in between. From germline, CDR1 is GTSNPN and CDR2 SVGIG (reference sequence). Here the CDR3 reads CAWRRGDSSGNTIYF. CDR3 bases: TGTGCCTGGAGGCGAGGCGACTCCTCTGGAAACACCATATATTTT.

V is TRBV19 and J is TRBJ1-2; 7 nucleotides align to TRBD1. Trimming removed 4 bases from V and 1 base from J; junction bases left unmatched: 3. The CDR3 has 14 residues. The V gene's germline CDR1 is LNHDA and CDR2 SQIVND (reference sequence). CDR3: CASSTRQGNYGYTF. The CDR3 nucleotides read TGTGCCAGTAGTACCCGACAGGGTAACTATGGCTACACCTTC.

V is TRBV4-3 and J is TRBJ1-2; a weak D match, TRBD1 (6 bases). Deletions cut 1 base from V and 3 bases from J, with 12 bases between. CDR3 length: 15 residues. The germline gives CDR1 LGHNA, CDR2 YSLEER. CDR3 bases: TGCGCCAGCAGCCAAGCCGACAGGTCGGACTATGGCTACACCTTC. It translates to CASSQADRSDYGYTF.

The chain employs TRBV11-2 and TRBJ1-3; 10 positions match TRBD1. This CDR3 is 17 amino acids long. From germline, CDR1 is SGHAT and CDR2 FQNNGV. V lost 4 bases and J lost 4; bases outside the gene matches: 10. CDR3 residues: CASSYSGTGEAGNTIYF. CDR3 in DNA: TGTGCCAGCAGCTATTCCGGGACAGGGGAGGCGGGAAACACCATATATTTT.

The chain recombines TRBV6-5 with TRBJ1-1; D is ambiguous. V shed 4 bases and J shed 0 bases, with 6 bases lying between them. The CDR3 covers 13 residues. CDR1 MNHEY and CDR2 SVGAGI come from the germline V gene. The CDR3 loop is CASSLSVNTEAFF. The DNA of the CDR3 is TGTGCCAGCAGTTTATCCGTGAACACTGAAGCTTTCTTT.

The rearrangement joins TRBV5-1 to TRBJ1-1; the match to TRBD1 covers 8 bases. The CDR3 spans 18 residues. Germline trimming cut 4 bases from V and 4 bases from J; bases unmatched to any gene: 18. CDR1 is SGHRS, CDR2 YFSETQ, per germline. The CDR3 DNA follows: TGCGCCAGCAGCAGGGAGGTAGACAGGGGCCCTACGGTCACTGAAGCTTTCTTT. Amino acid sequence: CASSREVDRGPTVTEAFF.

The CDR3 nucleotides are TGTGCCAGCAGCCAAAAAGGGGGAACTGAAGCTTTCTTT. Encoded protein: CASSQKGGTEAFF. The gene calls are TRBV14 and TRBJ1-1; possible D gene TRBD1, 6 bases. This CDR3 contains 13 residues. V was pared by 2 bases and J by 5 bases, with 9 bases between. Germline CDR1 is SGHDN and CDR2 is FVKESK.

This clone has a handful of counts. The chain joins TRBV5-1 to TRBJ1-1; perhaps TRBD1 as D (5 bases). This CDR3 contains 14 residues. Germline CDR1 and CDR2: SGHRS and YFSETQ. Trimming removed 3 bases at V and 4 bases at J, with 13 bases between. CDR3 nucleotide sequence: TGCGCCAGCAGCTGGGGGGAGAGGGCCACTGAAGCTTTCTTT. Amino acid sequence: CASSWGERATEAFF. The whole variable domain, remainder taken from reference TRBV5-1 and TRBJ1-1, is KAGVTQTPRYLIKTRGQQVTLSCSPISGHRSVSWYQQTPGQGLQFLFEYFSETQRNKGNFPGRFSGRQFSNSRSEMNVSTLELGDSALYLCASSWGERATEAFFGQGTRLTVV.

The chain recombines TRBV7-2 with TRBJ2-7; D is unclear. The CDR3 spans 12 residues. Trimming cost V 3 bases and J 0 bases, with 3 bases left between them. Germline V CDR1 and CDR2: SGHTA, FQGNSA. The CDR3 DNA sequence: TGTGCCAGCAGCTTGTACTCCTACGAGCAGTACTTC. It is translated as CASSLYSYEQYF.

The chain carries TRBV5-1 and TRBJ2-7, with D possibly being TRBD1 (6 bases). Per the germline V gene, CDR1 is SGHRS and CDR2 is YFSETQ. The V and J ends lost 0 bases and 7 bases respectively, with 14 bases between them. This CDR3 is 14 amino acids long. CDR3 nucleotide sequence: TGCGCCAGCAGCTTGGATGCAGGGGTAGGGGAGCAGTACTTC. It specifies CASSLDAGVGEQYF. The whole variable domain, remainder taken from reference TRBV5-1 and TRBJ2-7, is KAGVTQTPRYLIKTRGQQVTLSCSPISGHRSVSWYQQTPGQGLQFLFEYFSETQRNKGNFPGRFSGRQFSNSRSEMNVSTLELGDSALYLCASSLDAGVGEQYFGPGTRLTVT.

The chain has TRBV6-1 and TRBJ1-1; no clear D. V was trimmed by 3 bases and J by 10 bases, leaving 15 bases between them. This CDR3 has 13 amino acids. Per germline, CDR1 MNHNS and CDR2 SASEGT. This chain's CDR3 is CASSDVPPQRAFF. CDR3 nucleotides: TGTGCCAGCAGTGATGTTCCCCCACAAAGAGCTTTCTTT.

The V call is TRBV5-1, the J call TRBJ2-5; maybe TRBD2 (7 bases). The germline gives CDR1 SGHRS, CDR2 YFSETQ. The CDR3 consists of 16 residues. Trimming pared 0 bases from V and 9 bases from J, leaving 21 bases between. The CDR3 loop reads CASSLDGGLTPRAQYF. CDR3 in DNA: TGCGCCAGCAGCTTGGACGGGGGGCTCACCCCCAGGGCCCAGTACTTC. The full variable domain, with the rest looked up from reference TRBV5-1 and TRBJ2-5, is KAGVTQTPRYLIKTRGQQVTLSCSPISGHRSVSWYQQTPGQGLQFLFEYFSETQRNKGNFPGRFSGRQFSNSRSEMNVSTLELGDSALYLCASSLDGGLTPRAQYFGPGTRLLVL.

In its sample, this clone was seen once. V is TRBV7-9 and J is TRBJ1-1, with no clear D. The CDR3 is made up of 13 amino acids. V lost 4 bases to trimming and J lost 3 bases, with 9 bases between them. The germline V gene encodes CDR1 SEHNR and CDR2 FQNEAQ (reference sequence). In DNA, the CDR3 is TGTGCCAGCAGCTCGCAAATAGACACTGAAGCTTTCTTT. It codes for CASSSQIDTEAFF.

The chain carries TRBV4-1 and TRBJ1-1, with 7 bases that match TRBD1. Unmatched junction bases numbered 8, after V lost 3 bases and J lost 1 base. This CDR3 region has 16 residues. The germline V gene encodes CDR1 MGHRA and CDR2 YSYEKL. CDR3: CASSQSVGGANTEAFF. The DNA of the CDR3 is TGCGCCAGCAGCCAGAGCGTAGGGGGCGCGAACACTGAAGCTTTCTTT.

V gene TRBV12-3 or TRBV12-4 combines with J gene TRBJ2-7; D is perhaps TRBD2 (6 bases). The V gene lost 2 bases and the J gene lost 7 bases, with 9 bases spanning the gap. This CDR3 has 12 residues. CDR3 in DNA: TGTGCCAGCAGTTTATATCGGGGGGAGCAGTACTTC. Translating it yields CASSLYRGEQYF.

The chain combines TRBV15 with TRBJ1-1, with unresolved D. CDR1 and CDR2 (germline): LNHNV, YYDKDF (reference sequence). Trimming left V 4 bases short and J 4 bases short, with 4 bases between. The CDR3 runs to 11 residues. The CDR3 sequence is CATSMSTEAFF. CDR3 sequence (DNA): TGTGCCACCAGCATGAGCACTGAAGCTTTCTTT.

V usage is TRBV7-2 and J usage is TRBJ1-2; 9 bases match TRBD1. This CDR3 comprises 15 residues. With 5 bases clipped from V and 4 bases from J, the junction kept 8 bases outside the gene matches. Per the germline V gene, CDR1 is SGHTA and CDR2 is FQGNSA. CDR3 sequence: CASSPDRGQFYGYTF. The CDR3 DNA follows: TGTGCCAGCAGCCCGGACAGGGGACAGTTCTATGGCTACACCTTC. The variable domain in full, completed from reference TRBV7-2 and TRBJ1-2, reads GAGVSQSPSNKVTEKGKDVELRCDPISGHTALYWYRQSLGQGLEFLIYFQGNSAPDKSGLPSDRFSAERTGGSVSTLTIQRTQQEDSAVYLCASSPDRGQFYGYTFGSGTRLTVV.

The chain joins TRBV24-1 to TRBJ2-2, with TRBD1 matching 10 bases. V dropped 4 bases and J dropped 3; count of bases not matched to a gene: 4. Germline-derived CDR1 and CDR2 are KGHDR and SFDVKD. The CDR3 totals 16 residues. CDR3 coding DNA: TGTGCCACCAGTGAACGACAGGGGGCAGACACCGGGGAGCTGTTTTTT. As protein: CATSERQGADTGELFF.

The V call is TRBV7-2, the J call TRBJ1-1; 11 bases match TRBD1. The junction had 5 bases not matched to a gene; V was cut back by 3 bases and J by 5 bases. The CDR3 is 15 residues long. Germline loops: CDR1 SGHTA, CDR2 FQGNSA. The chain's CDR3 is CASSFGTGGRTEAFF. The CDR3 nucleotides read TGTGCCAGCAGCTTTGGGACAGGGGGGAGGACTGAAGCTTTCTTT. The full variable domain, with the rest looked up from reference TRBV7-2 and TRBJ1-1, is GAGVSQSPSNKVTEKGKDVELRCDPISGHTALYWYRQSLGQGLEFLIYFQGNSAPDKSGLPSDRFSAERTGGSVSTLTIQRTQQEDSAVYLCASSFGTGGRTEAFFGQGTRLTVV.

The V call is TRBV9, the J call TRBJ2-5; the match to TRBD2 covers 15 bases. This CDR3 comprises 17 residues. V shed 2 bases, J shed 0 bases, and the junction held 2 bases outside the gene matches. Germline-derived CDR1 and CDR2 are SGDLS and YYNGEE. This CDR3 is CASSVGTSGGYQETQYF. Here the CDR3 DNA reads TGTGCCAGCAGCGTGGGGACTAGCGGGGGGTACCAAGAGACCCAGTACTTC. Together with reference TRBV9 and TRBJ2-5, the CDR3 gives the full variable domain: DSGVTQTPKHLITATGQRVTLRCSPRSGDLSVYWYQQSLDQGLQFLIQYYNGEERAKGNILERFSAQQFPDLHSELNLSSLELGDSALYFCASSVGTSGGYQETQYFGPGTRLLVL.

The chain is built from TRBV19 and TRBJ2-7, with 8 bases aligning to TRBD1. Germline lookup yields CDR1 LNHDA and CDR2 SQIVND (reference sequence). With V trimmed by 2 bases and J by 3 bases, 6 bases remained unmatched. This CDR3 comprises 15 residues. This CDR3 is CASSIRTGSLYEQYF. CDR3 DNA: TGTGCCAGTAGTATAAGGACAGGGAGCCTCTACGAGCAGTACTTC.

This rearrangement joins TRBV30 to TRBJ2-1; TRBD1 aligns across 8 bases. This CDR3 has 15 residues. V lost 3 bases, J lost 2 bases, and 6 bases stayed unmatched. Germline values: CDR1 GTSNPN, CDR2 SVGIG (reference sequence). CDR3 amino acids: CAWSPDRGAYNEQFF. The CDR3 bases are TGTGCCTGGAGCCCCGACAGGGGCGCCTACAATGAGCAGTTCTTC.

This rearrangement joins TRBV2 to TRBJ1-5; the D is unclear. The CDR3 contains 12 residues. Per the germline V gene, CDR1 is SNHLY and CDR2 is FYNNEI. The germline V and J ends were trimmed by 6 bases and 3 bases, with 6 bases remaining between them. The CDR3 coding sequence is TGTGCCAGCAGGGCTGACAATCAGCCCCAGCATTTT. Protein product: CASRADNQPQHF.

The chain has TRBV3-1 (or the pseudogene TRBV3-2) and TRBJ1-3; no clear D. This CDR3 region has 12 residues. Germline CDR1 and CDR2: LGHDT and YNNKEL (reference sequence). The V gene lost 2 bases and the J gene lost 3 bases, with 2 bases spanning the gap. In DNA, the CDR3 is TGTGCCAGCAGCCAACATGGAAACACCATATATTTT. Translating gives CASSQHGNTIYF.

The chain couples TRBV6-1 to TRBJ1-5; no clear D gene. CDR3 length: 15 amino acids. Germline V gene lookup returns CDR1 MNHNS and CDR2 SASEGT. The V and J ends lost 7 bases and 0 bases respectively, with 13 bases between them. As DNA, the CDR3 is TGTGCCAGCAAACAGACACAATATAGCAATCAGCCCCAGCATTTT. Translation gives CASKQTQYSNQPQHF.

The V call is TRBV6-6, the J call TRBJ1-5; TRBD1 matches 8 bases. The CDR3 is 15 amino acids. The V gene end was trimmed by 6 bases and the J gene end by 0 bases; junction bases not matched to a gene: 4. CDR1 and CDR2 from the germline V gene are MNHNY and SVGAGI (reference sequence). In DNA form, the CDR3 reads TGTGCCAGCAGGACAACAGGGGGTAGCAATCAGCCCCAGCATTTT. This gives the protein CASRTTGGSNQPQHF.

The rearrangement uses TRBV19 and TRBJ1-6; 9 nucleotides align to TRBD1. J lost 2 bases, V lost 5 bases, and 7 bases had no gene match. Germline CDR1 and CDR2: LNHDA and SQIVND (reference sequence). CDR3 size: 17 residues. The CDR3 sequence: CASSPIQGATYNSPLHF. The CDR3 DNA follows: TGTGCCAGTAGTCCTATACAGGGGGCAACCTATAATTCACCCCTCCACTTT. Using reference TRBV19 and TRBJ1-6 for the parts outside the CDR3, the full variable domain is DGGITQSPKYLFRKEGQNVTLSCEQNLNHDAMYWYRQDPGQGLRLIYYSQIVNDFQKGDIAEGYSVSREKKESFPLTVTSAQKNPTAFYLCASSPIQGATYNSPLHFGNGTRLTVT.

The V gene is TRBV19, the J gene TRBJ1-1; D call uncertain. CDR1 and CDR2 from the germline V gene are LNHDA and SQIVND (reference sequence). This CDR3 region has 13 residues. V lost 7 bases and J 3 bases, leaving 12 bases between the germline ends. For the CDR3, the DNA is TGTGCCAGTACCCCAGCGCTGGACACTGAAGCTTTCTTT. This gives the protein CASTPALDTEAFF. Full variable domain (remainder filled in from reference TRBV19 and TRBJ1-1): DGGITQSPKYLFRKEGQNVTLSCEQNLNHDAMYWYRQDPGQGLRLIYYSQIVNDFQKGDIAEGYSVSREKKESFPLTVTSAQKNPTAFYLCASTPALDTEAFFGQGTRLTVV.

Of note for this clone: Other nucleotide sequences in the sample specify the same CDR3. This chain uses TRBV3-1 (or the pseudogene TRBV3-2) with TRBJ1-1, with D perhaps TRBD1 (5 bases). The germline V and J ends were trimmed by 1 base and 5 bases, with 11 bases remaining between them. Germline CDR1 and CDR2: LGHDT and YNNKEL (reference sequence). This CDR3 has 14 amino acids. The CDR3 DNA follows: TGTGCCAGCAGCCAAGGGGGGGGGAGGACTGAAGCTTTCTTT. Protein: CASSQGGGRTEAFF.